The clone carrying this TCR beta chain occurred once. The CDR3 sequence is 15 residues long. The V gene's germline CDR1 is LNHDA and CDR2 SQIVND (reference sequence). Losses at the gene ends were 1 base for V and 6 bases for J; bases not matched to a gene: 7. Authors' data handling: For nucleated cells, counts were estimated from reference gene primer amplification. Profiling relied on immunoSEQ multiplex PCR, and the TCRdb table lists in-frame clones only, not all of them. V and J calls and clone size come straight from that table; D and trimming were deduced from the DNA. The sample holds 200,000 to 250,000 clones, approximately 80% seen once. This sample is part of a study of blood T cell repertoires in COVID-19. About the research overall: Specimens from acute and convalescent COVID-19 originated in the United States, Italy and Spain. T cells, B-cell-depleted T cells, or PBMCs supplied cDNA or gDNA.

This chain joins TRBV19 and TRBJ2-3, with TRBD2 matching over 7 bases. Sequencing was done on a sample of peripheral blood. This TCR was recovered from a middle-aged woman with active or convalescent COVID-19. Here the CDR3 reads CASSIAGGDVDTQYF. The CDR3 nucleotides are TGTGCCAGTAGTATAGCGGGGGGAGACGTTGATACGCAGTATTTT.